This record looks at one T cell receptor beta chain sequence and its context. The table lists this clonotype with a few counts. Its target antigen remains unknown. Per-nucleotide qualities are absent, and no much larger clonotype sits a single base away. The library was generated by 5' RACE. The sequencer listed for this sample is Illumina HiSeq 2500. A second PCR of roughly 6 to 11 cycles was run with a J-beta primer mix and a sample-barcoded 5' primer. A template-switch 5' adaptor carrying 12 random nucleotides introduced a unique molecular identifier onto each TCR beta cDNA molecule. At least 3 million CDR3-containing paired-end reads were obtained from each sample. First-strand cDNA synthesis was performed from all RNA using the Mint cDNA synthesis kit, with priming by a TRBC-specific oligonucleotide. Following uracil-DNA glycosylase treatment, all cDNA underwent a first 18-cycle PCR with the universal primers M1SS and BC2_uni_R. The study's own analysis went as follows. For normalization, 1 million high-quality reads were randomly selected from each sample, with every read carrying a distinct molecular identifier. Instead of being binned into consensus sequences, reads with shared molecular identifiers were discarded. CDR3 identification, clonotype clustering and error correction used MiTCR with a Q25 quality threshold and the strictest error-elimination algorithm. Lower-bound total TCR beta diversity was estimated with a nonparametric unseen species model using Euler transformation. TCRdb handled the public reads itself, with Q25 trimming in fastp and clone calling in MiXCR, and kept productive beta chains. Each CDR3 protein appears once, grouped with its most common genes and DNA. In this record, the V and J calls reflect TCRdb's handling and not the investigators' own analysis. A total of 700,000 or so distinct CDR3 sequences appear in this sample, approximately 21% of them only once. The ten biggest clones cover about 22% of the sample.

These data come from a study of blood T cells in healthy people across ages (dated by TCRdb to the mid-2010s). Regarding the complete study: In model experiments, template switching captured roughly one uniquely barcoded TCR beta cDNA molecule for every two T cells. To avoid experimental bias, donors of different ages were spread randomly across the sequencing lanes. The study measured age-related changes in TCR beta repertoire diversity using deep sequencing normalized with unique cDNA molecular identifiers. Using the same blood draw, the study looked at two additional independent replicas of 1 million unique cDNA reads for two donors, one aged 18 to 30 and the other aged 80 or older. Four age groups were formed from the donors: young (average roughly 15 years), middle-aged (around 41), aged (under 70) and long-lived (82).

General conclusions and limits of the study: Compared with the aged group, the long-lived group had more naive CD4+ T cells, fewer expanded clones and increased TCR diversity, suggesting age selection. A strong correlation was found between observed TCR beta diversity and the percentage of naive T cells measured by flow cytometry. As age increased, observed TCR beta diversity per million T cells dropped in a roughly linear way, and a significant reduction was already evident by age 40. Since profiling was done on bulk unsorted PBMCs, naive and antigen-experienced compartments could not be conclusively compared. The CMV infection status of donors was not known, potentially confounding age-related changes in expanded clonotypes. Estimates of total diversity based on one million sequenced T cells were regarded as lower bounds and as underestimates.

Donors were a few dozen systemically healthy Caucasian individuals from Russia aged roughly 6 to 90 years. Each donor gave about 10 milliliters of peripheral blood, drawn into EDTA-treated Vacutainer tubes. Ficoll-Paque density-gradient centrifugation was used to isolate PBMCs, with at least 7 million per sample. Total RNA, at least 6 micrograms per sample, was extracted from PBMCs with Trizol reagent. For every donor, an aliquot of PBMCs went through flow cytometry to measure the percentages of naive CD45RAhigh/CD27high T cells. Sequences were obtained from blood. This TCR derives from a man aged 70 or older in good health.

CDR3 region: CASSQSDVNTEAFF. DNA sequence: TGTGCCAGCAGTCAATCTGATGTGAACACTGAAGCTTTCTTT. Here the chain combines TRBV12-3 or TRBV12-4 and TRBJ1-1, with the D gene uncertain. CDR3 length: 14 amino acids, cysteine to phenylalanine. The CDR3 DNA has 42 bases and is translated from base 1. Trimming at the junction amounts to 5 bases on V and 0 bases on J, and the germline ends lie 10 bases apart.